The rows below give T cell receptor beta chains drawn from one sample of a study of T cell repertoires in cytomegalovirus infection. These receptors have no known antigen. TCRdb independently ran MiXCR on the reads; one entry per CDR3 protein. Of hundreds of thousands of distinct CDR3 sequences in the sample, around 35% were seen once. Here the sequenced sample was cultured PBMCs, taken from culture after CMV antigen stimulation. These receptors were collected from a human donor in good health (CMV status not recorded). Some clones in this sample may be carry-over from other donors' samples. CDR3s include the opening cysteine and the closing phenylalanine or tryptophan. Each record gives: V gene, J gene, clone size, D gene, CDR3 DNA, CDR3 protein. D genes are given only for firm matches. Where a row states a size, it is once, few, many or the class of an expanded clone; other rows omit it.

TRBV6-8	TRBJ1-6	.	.	TGTGCCAGCAGTCGAGTTAGGGAGGGTTCACCCCTCCACTTT	CASSRVREGSPLHF
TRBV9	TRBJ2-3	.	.	TGTGCCAGCAGCGTTTCAGTCGGGAGCACAGATACGCAGTATTTT	CASSVSVGSTDTQYF
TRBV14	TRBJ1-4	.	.	TGTGCCAGCAGCCCGGGAAACGTATGGGGATGGGATGAAAAACTGTTTTTT	CASSPGNVWGWDEKLFF
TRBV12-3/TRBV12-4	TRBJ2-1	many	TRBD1	TGTGCCAGCAACAGGGGCTATGAGCAGTTCTTC	CASNRGYEQFF
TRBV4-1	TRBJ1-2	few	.	TGCGCCAGCAGCCAAGATCTTTCGCCCGGTTGGGGCTACACCTTC	CASSQDLSPGWGYTF
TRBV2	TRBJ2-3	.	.	TGTGCCAGCAGGCGGTCTAGCGGCACAGATACGCAGTATTTT	CASRRSSGTDTQYF
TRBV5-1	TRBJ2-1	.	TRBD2	TGCGCCAGCAGCACCGGGACTAGCGGAACAACCTACAATGAGCAGTTCTTC	CASSTGTSGTTYNEQFF
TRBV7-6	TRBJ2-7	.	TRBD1	TGTGCCAGCAGCTCCCTACAGGGGCTCTACGAGCAGTACTTC	CASSSLQGLYEQYF
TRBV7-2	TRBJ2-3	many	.	TGTGCCAGCAGCTCCCAAACTCTGGGCACAGATACGCAGTATTTT	CASSSQTLGTDTQYF
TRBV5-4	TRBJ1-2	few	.	TGTGCCAGCAGCCCTGGACAGCTCTATGGCTACACCTTC	CASSPGQLYGYTF
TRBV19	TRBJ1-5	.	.	TGTGCCAGTAGTTCCCTAGACCGCAATAATGTCGACCAGCCCCAGCATTTT	CASSSLDRNNVDQPQHF
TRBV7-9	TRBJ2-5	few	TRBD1	TGTGCCAGCAGCCCTCAGGGGGCCGTGGGTCAAGAGACCCAGTACTTC	CASSPQGAVGQETQYF
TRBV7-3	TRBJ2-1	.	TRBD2	TGTGCCTCGGCCAGGACTAGCGGGATGTACAATGAGCAGTTCTTC	CASARTSGMYNEQFF
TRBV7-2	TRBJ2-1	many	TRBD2	TGTGCCAGCAGCTTATTATCAGCGGGAGGTACCTTTGAGCAGTTCTTC	CASSLLSAGGTFEQFF
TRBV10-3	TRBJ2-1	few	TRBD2	TGTGCCATCAGGGAGGGACTAGCTCCTTTGAATGAGCAGTTCTTC	CAIREGLAPLNEQFF
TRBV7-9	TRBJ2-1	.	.	TGTGCCAGCAGCGGGGTCGGACTCTCCTACAATGAGCAGTTCTTC	CASSGVGLSYNEQFF
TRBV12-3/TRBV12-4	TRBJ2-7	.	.	TGTGCCAGCAGTTTAGAACTTTCGGGATTTACCTACGAGCAGTACTTC	CASSLELSGFTYEQYF
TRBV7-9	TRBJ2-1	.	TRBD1	TGTGCCAGCAGCTTAACCGGGACAGGGGGCTACAATGAGCAGTTCTTC	CASSLTGTGGYNEQFF
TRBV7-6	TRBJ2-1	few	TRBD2	TGTGCCAGCAGCTTAGATAGCGGGAGTTTTAGTGAGCAGTTCTTC	CASSLDSGSFSEQFF
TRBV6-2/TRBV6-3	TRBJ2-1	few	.	TGTGCCAGCAGTTATTTGGCTCAGAGGTACAATGAGCAGTTCTTC	CASSYLAQRYNEQFF
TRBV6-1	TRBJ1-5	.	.	TGTGCCAGCAGCCCCGGGAAGGGAGGGCATCAGCCCCAGCATTTT	CASSPGKGGHQPQHF
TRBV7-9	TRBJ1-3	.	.	TGTGCCAGCAGCCCTTCCCAGGGAGGGAACACCATATATTTT	CASSPSQGGNTIYF
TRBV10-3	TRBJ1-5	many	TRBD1	TGTGCCATCAGGGGACAGGGAAATCAGCCCCAGCATTTT	CAIRGQGNQPQHF
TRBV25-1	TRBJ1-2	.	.	TGTGCCAGCAGTGAACCCGGACTAGCCTATGGCTACACCTTC	CASSEPGLAYGYTF
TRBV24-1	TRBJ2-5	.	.	TGTGCCACCAGTGATGCTGGCAGGGGTTCAGAGACCCAGTACTTC	CATSDAGRGSETQYF
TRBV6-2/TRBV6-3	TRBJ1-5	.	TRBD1	TGTGCCAGCAGTTACCCCCAGACAGGGTATCAGCCCCAGCATTTT	CASSYPQTGYQPQHF
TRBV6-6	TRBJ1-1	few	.	TGTGCCAGCAGTTACCTACCTTTCACTGAAGCTTTCTTT	CASSYLPFTEAFF
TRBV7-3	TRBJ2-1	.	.	TGTGCCAGCAGCTTACTGGGCGGGATAATCTCCAATGAGCAGTTCTTC	CASSLLGGIISNEQFF
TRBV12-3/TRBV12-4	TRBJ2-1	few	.	TGTGCCAGCAGCCCAGGCAGGGGCAGTGAGCAGTTCTTC	CASSPGRGSEQFF
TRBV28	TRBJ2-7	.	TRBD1	TGTGCCAGCAGTTTCGGAGGACAGGACACGTACTTC	CASSFGGQDTYF
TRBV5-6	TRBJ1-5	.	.	TGTGCCAGCAGCCTAAACCAGGGCTTTGATCAGCCCCAGCATTTT	CASSLNQGFDQPQHF
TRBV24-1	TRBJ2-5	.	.	TGTGCCACCAGTGATTTGGTAGGGCCCGGGGGAGAGACCCAGTACTTC	CATSDLVGPGGETQYF
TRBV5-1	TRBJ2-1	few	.	TGCGCCAGCAGCTTATATAGCGGTAGCTCCTACAATGAGCAGTTCTTC	CASSLYSGSSYNEQFF
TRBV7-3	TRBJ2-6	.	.	TGTGCCAGCAGCTTAGGGTTTGGGGCCAACGTCCTGACTTTC	CASSLGFGANVLTF
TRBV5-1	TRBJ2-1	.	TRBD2	TGCGCCAGCAGCACTAGCGGGAGGGCCGGAAATGAGCAGTTCTTC	CASSTSGRAGNEQFF
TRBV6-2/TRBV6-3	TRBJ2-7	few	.	TGTGCCAGCAGTTACTCTACGACAGCGTCTTACGAGCAGTACTTC	CASSYSTTASYEQYF
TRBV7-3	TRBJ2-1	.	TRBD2	TGTGCCAGCAGCTCCGGGACTAGGTCCGTCCATGAGCAGTTCTTC	CASSSGTRSVHEQFF
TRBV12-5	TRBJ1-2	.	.	TGTGCTAGTGGTTTGGTAATAGGGCACGGCTATGGCTACACCTTC	CASGLVIGHGYGYTF
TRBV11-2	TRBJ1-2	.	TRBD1	TGTGCCAGCAGCCCCCTGGGGACCGGGACAGGGGACTATGGCTACACCTTC	CASSPLGTGTGDYGYTF
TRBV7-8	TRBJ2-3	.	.	TGTGCCAGCAGCCCTTTTAGCACAGATACGCAGTATTTT	CASSPFSTDTQYF